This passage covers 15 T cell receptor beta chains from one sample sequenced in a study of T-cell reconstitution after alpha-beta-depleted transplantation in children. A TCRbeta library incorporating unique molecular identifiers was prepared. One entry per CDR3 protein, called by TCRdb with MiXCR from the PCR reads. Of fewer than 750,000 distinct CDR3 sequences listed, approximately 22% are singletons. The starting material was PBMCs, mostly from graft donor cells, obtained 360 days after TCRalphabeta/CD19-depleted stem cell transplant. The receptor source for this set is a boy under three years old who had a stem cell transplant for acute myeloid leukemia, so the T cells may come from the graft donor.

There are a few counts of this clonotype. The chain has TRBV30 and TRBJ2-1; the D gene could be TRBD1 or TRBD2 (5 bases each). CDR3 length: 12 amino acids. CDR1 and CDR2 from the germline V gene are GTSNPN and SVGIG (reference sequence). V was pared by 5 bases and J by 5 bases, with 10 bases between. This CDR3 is CAWSGPHNEQFF. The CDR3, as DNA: TGTGCCTGGTCGGGACCCCACAATGAGCAGTTCTTC.

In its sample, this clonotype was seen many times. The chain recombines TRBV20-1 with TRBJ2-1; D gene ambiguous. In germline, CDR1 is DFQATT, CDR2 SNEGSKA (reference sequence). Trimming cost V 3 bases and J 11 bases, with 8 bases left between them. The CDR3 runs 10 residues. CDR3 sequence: CSASVKKQFF. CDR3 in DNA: TGCAGTGCTAGTGTGAAAAAGCAGTTCTTC.

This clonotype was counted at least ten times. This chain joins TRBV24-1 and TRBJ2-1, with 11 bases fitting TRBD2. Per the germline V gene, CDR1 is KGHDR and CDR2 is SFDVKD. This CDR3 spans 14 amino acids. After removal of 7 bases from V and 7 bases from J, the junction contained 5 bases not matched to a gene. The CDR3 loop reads CATRSSGGDNEQFF. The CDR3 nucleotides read TGTGCCACCAGGAGTAGCGGGGGGGATAATGAGCAGTTCTTC.

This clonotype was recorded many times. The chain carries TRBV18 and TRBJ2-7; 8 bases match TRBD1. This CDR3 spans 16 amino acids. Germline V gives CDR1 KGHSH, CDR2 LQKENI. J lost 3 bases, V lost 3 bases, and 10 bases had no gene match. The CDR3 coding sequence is TGTGCCAGCTCACCCCAACTGGGACAGGAGAACTACGAGCAGTACTTC. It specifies CASSPQLGQENYEQYF.

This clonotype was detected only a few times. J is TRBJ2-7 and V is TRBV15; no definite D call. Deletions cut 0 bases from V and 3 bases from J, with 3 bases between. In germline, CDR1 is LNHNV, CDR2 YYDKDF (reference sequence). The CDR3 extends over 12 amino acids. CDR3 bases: TGTGCCACCAGCAGAGAGGGCTACGAGCAGTACTTC. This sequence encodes CATSREGYEQYF.

Written as DNA, the CDR3 is TGCAGTGCTAGATTGGTTGGGGACGGTTCGGACTATGGCTACACCTTC. Its protein is CSARLVGDGSDYGYTF. The chain is built from TRBV20-1 and TRBJ1-2; weak D call: TRBD1 (5 bases). CDR3 length: 16 amino acids. In germline, CDR1 is DFQATT, CDR2 SNEGSKA (reference sequence). V lost 2 bases to trimming and J lost 3 bases, with 19 bases between them.

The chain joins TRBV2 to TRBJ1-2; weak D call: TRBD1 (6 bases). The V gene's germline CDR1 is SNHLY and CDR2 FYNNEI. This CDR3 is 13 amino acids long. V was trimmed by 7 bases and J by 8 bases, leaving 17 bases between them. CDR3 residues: CASTNREVDGYTF. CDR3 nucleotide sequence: TGTGCCAGCACCAACAGGGAGGTAGACGGCTACACCTTC.

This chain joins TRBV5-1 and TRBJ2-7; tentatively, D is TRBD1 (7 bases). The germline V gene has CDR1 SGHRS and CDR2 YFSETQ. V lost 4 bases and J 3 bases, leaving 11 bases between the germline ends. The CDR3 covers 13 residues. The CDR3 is CASSPGGIYEQYF. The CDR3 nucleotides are TGCGCCAGCAGCCCAGGGGGGATCTACGAGCAGTACTTC.

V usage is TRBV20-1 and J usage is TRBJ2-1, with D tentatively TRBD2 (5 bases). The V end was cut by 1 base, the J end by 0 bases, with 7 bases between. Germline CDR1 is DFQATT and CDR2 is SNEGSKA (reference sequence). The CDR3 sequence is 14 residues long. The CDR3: CSARAGSSYNEQFF. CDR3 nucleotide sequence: TGCAGTGCTAGAGCGGGGAGCTCCTACAATGAGCAGTTCTTC.

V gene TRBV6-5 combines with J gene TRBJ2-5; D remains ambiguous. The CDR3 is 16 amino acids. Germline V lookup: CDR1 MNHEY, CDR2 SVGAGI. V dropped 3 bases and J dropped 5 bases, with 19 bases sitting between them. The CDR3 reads CASSYSLPGPGETQYF. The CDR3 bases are TGTGCCAGCAGTTATTCCCTCCCGGGCCCGGGTGAGACCCAGTACTTC.

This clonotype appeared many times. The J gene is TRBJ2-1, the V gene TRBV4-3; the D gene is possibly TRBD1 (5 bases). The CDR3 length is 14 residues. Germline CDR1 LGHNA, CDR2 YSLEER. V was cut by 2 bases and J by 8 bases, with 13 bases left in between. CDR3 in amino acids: CASSQFAGIHEQFF. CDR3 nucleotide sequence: TGCGCCAGCAGCCAATTCGCAGGGATCCATGAGCAGTTCTTC.

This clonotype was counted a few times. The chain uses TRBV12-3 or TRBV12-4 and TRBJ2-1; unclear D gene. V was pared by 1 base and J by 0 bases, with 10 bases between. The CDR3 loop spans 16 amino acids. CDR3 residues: CASSLGVLLSYNEQFF. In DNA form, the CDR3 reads TGTGCCAGCAGTTTAGGGGTATTACTCTCCTACAATGAGCAGTTCTTC.

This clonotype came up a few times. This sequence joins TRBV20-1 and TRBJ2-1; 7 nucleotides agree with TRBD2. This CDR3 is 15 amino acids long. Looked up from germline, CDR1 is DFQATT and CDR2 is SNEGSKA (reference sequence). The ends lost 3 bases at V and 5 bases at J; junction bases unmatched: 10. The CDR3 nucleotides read TGCAGTGCTAGCGGGGGGTCCTCCTTAGACAATGAGCAGTTCTTC. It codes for CSASGGSSLDNEQFF.

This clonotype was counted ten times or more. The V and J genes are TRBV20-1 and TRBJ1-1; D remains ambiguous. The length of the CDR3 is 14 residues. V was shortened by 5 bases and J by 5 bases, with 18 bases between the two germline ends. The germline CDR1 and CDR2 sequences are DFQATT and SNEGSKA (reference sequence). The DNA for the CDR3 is TGCAGTGCTTCCGACCTTACTAGAGGGACTGAAGCTTTCTTT. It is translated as CSASDLTRGTEAFF.

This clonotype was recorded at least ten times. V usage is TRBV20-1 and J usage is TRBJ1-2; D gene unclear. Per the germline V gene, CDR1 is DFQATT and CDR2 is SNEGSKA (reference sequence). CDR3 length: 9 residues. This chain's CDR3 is CSAEYGYTF. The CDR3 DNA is TGCAGCGCAGAGTATGGCTACACCTTC.